The clone carrying this TCR beta chain was seen more than once but under ten times. Its antigen is not identified. The CDR3 length is 14 residues. Germline V gene sequence: CDR1 MNHNY, CDR2 SVGAGI (reference sequence). Next came a second PCR, run for roughly 7 to 12 cycles, which used a sample-barcoded 5' primer along with a J-beta primer mix. Each CDR3 protein gets one entry after TCRdb re-called the 5' RACE reads with MiXCR. The table includes over a million distinct CDR3 sequences, 45% detected once. The sample comes from a study of blood T cells in healthy people across ages. Findings of the study overall: Naive T cell percentage strongly correlated with TCR beta diversity.

Healthy individuals of Caucasian origin from Russia, aged roughly 6 to 95, served as donors. Whenever a sample was processed, at least 6.5 million PBMCs were isolated. Per sample, no less than 6 micrograms of total RNA were extracted. The chain couples TRBV6-6 to TRBJ2-4; 9 bases match TRBD1. Judging by the DNA end, TRBJ2-7 fits better; the J call may be wrong. This TCR was recovered from an older woman in good health. The sequenced sample was blood. This CDR3 is CASRQTDRGYEQYF. CDR3 coding DNA: TGTGCCAGCAGACAAACCGACAGGGGGTACGAGCAGTACTTC.